The 29 T cell receptor beta chains in this list originate from one sample, sequenced in a study of blood T cell repertoires in COVID-19. TCRdb keeps only in-frame clones here, not all; method: immunoSEQ multiplex PCR. The sample includes 60,000 or so clones, roughly 87% of them seen just once. Input material: peripheral blood. The receptors derive from a human donor with acute or convalescent COVID-19. The donor label of this sample is uncertain.

The chain couples TRBV28 to TRBJ1-5; 7 nucleotides match TRBD1. CDR3 length: 17 residues. Per germline, CDR1 MDHEN and CDR2 SYDVKM. V was pared by 5 bases and J by 1 base, with 11 bases of the junction left unmatched. CDR3 DNA sequence: TGTGCCAGCAGTCCAAAGGACAGGAATAGGAGCAATCAGCCCCAGCATTTT. Translation: CASSPKDRNRSNQPQHF. The full variable domain, in which reference TRBV28 and TRBJ1-5 provide the parts outside the CDR3, is DVKVTQSSRYLVKRTGEKVFLECVQDMDHENMFWYRQDPGLGLRLIYFSYDVKMKEKGDIPEGYSVSREKKERFSLILESASTNQTSMYLCASSPKDRNRSNQPQHFGDGTRLSIL.

The chain carries TRBV7-2 and TRBJ1-1; TRBD1 agrees at 8 bases. The CDR3 spans 15 residues. V lost 5 bases, J lost 4 bases, and 9 bases stayed unmatched. Germline CDR1 reads SGHTA; CDR2 reads FQGNSA. This CDR3 reads CASSPRTGRTTEAFF. CDR3 DNA sequence: TGTGCCAGCAGCCCAAGGACAGGGCGGACCACTGAAGCTTTCTTT.

The CDR3 nucleotides read TGTGCCAGCAGCTCGGGACAGGGAGAGTATGGCTACACCTTC. This gives the protein CASSSGQGEYGYTF. The chain employs TRBV7-9 and TRBJ1-2, with TRBD1 matching over 9 bases. The CDR3 consists of 14 residues. The V and J ends lost 4 bases and 5 bases, in that order; junction bases with no gene match: 5. Germline CDR1 and CDR2: SEHNR and FQNEAQ (reference sequence).

This clone was seen more than once but under ten times. The chain combines TRBV6-1 with TRBJ2-3; D uncertain. The CDR3 has 14 amino acids. Trimming removed 3 bases from V and 2 bases from J, with 9 bases in between. CDR1 MNHNS and CDR2 SASEGT come from the germline V gene. CDR3 nucleotide sequence: TGTGCCAGCAGTGAGTACAGATACACAGATACGCAGTATTTT. The encoded protein is CASSEYRYTDTQYF.

The chain employs TRBV18 and TRBJ1-5; D is uncertain. V lost 2 bases, J lost 6 bases, and 20 bases lay in between. From germline, CDR1 is KGHSH and CDR2 LQKENI. The CDR3 runs to 17 residues. The CDR3 is CASSPEATELSGQPQHF. In DNA form, the CDR3 reads TGTGCCAGCTCACCAGAGGCCACAGAACTTAGCGGTCAGCCCCAGCATTTT.

This clone was detected only once. This rearrangement joins TRBV7-9 to TRBJ2-5; possible D gene TRBD1, 6 bases. This CDR3 has 14 amino acids. The V end lost 3 bases, the J end lost 2 bases, and 10 bases lay between the germline ends. CDR1 and CDR2 from the germline V gene are SEHNR and FQNEAQ (reference sequence). The CDR3 protein is CASSLGRGQETQYF. The CDR3 DNA is TGTGCCAGCAGCTTGGGCAGGGGACAAGAGACCCAGTACTTC.

The chain uses TRBV10-3 and TRBJ1-5, with a tentative D call TRBD1 (5 bases). V was trimmed by 4 bases and J by 2 bases, leaving 9 bases between them. Germline-derived CDR1 and CDR2 are ENHRY and SYGVKD. The CDR3 length is 14 residues. The CDR3 loop reads CAISGQGGNQPQHF. CDR3 in DNA: TGTGCCATCAGTGGCCAGGGTGGCAATCAGCCCCAGCATTTT.

The chain couples TRBV12-3 or TRBV12-4 to TRBJ2-1; 7 nucleotides align to TRBD1. The J segment lost 6 bases and the V segment lost 6 bases, leaving 2 bases of the junction unmatched. The CDR3 totals 12 residues. The CDR3 loop reads CASSRQGNEQFF. CDR3 nucleotide sequence: TGTGCCAGCAGCCGACAGGGCAATGAGCAGTTCTTC.

V is TRBV29-1 and J is TRBJ1-3, with D unclear. The CDR3 totals 12 residues. Trimming removed 3 bases from V and 4 bases from J, with 7 bases in between. CDR1 SQVTM and CDR2 ANQGSEA come from the germline V gene. CDR3 bases: TGCAGCGTTGAGGCCACGGGAAACACCATATATTTT. Its protein is CSVEATGNTIYF.

J is TRBJ2-1 and V is TRBV12-3 or TRBV12-4, with TRBD2 matching 7 bases. Trimming took 7 bases from V and 10 from J; bases not matched to a gene: 7. This CDR3 contains 12 residues. CDR3 coding DNA: TGTGCCAGCACTACTACTAGCGCCGAGCAGTTCTTC. Its translation is CASTTTSAEQFF.

V usage is TRBV30 and J usage is TRBJ2-3, with D maybe TRBD1 (6 bases). The CDR3 is made up of 15 amino acids. V was clipped by 1 base and J by 4 bases, with 15 bases between them. CDR1 is GTSNPN, CDR2 SVGIG, per germline (reference sequence). CDR3 residues: CAWSATTGRADTQYF. The CDR3 nucleotides read TGTGCCTGGAGTGCGACGACAGGCAGGGCAGATACGCAGTATTTT.

The V call is TRBV6-4, the J call TRBJ1-2, with D perhaps TRBD1 (5 bases). Germline values: CDR1 MRHNA, CDR2 SNTAGT. The CDR3 sequence is 13 residues long. Trimming took 6 bases from V and 7 from J, leaving 15 bases between them. The CDR3 loop reads CASRRGRRGGYTF. The CDR3 DNA reads TGTGCCAGCAGGCGAGGAAGGAGGGGTGGCTACACCTTC.

In nucleotides, the CDR3 is TGTGCCAGCAGCGATTACAGGGATTTTGCCATATATTTT. Translated: CASSDYRDFAIYF. The V gene is TRBV7-2, the J gene TRBJ1-3, with D perhaps TRBD1 (6 bases). The germline CDR1 and CDR2 sequences are SGHTA and FQGNSA. The CDR3 consists of 13 residues. The V end was cut by 5 bases, the J end by 11 bases, with 16 bases between. The full variable domain, in which reference TRBV7-2 and TRBJ1-3 provide the parts outside the CDR3, is GAGVSQSPSNKVTEKGKDVELRCDPISGHTALYWYRQSLGQGLEFLIYFQGNSAPDKSGLPSDRFSAERTGGSVSTLTIQRTQQEDSAVYLCASSDYRDFAIYFGEGSWLTVV.

This sequence joins TRBV24-1 and TRBJ1-5, with 9 bases that match TRBD1. J lost 4 bases, V lost 4 bases, and 4 bases had no gene match. Germline CDR1 reads KGHDR; CDR2 reads SFDVKD. CDR3 size: 15 residues. CDR3 residues: CATSDTGQGNQPQHF. For the CDR3, the DNA is TGTGCCACCAGTGACACGGGACAGGGAAATCAGCCCCAGCATTTT.

J is TRBJ2-1 and V is TRBV5-1; 7 nucleotides line up with TRBD2. Germline trimming cut 7 bases from V and 4 bases from J; bases unmatched to any gene: 17. The germline CDR1 and CDR2 sequences are SGHRS and YFSETQ. The CDR3 is made up of 17 amino acids. The CDR3 sequence: CASQVEGGPRSYNEQFF. The CDR3 coding sequence is TGCGCCAGCCAGGTAGAGGGAGGGCCCCGGAGTTACAATGAGCAGTTCTTC.

This chain connects TRBV20-1 to TRBJ2-6, with TRBD2 matching 8 bases. The CDR3 consists of 16 residues. The germline CDR1 and CDR2 sequences are DFQATT and SNEGSKA (reference sequence). The junction had 4 bases not matched to a gene; V was cut back by 3 bases and J by 0 bases. As DNA, the CDR3 is TGCAGTGCTAGTAGCGGGGCCAGCTCTGGGGCCAACGTCCTGACTTTC. Protein sequence: CSASSGASSGANVLTF.

The J gene is TRBJ2-3, the V gene TRBV10-1; 8 nucleotides align to TRBD2. V gave up 2 bases and J gave up 3 bases; unmatched junction bases: 10. CDR1 is WNHNN, CDR2 SYGVQD, per germline (reference sequence). The CDR3 is made up of 17 amino acids. CDR3 loop: CASSEPLAGLFTDTQYF. CDR3 nucleotide sequence: TGCGCCAGCAGTGAGCCCCTAGCGGGTCTCTTTACAGATACGCAGTATTTT.

The V call is TRBV28, the J call TRBJ2-5, with 7 bases lining up with TRBD2. The V segment lost 3 bases and the J segment 5 bases; nucleotides outside the gene matches: 6. Germline V CDR1 and CDR2: MDHEN, SYDVKM. This CDR3 has 14 amino acids. The CDR3 DNA reads as TGTGCCAGCAGTTTTTGGGGAGGGACCGAGACCCAGTACTTC. It yields the protein CASSFWGGTETQYF.

The chain is built from TRBV19 and TRBJ2-7; TRBD1 agrees at 7 bases. Trimming took 3 bases from V and 2 from J; bases not matched to a gene: 13. Germline lookup yields CDR1 LNHDA and CDR2 SQIVND (reference sequence). The CDR3 length is 17 residues. The CDR3, as DNA: TGTGCCAGTAGTATTAAGGAGACAGGGCACCCGGCCTACGAGCAGTACTTC. It translates to CASSIKETGHPAYEQYF.

This sequence joins TRBV11-3 and TRBJ2-5, with D perhaps matching TRBD2 (7 bases). The ends were cut back, 5 bases at V and 4 bases at J, with 11 bases in the middle. Germline assignment: CDR1 SGHNT and CDR2 YENEEA. This CDR3 has 13 amino acids. The CDR3 is CASSQGGGETQYF. As DNA, the CDR3 is TGTGCCAGCAGCCAAGGGGGGGGAGAGACCCAGTACTTC.

The V call is TRBV28, the J call TRBJ1-3, with D possibly being TRBD1 (5 bases). The CDR3 has 16 residues. Germline V gene sequence: CDR1 MDHEN, CDR2 SYDVKM. The ends were cut back, 5 bases at V and 1 base at J, with 15 bases in the middle. CDR3 bases: TGTGCCAGCAGTCCCCGGCTCGGGGGGTCTGGAAACACCATATATTTT. Its protein product is CASSPRLGGSGNTIYF.

V gene TRBV18 combines with J gene TRBJ2-3, with 7 bases matching TRBD1. This CDR3 comprises 16 residues. Trimming cost V 0 bases and J 4 bases; bases outside gene matches: 7. Germline CDR1 reads KGHSH; CDR2 reads LQKENI. The CDR3: CASSPPGQRPPDTQYF. DNA of the CDR3: TGTGCCAGCTCACCACCGGGACAGCGGCCACCAGATACGCAGTATTTT.

The chain uses TRBV20-1 and TRBJ1-2; D might be TRBD1 (5 bases). CDR3 length: 12 amino acids. Trimming took 3 bases from V and 4 from J, leaving 9 bases between them. From germline, CDR1 is DFQATT and CDR2 SNEGSKA (reference sequence). CDR3 DNA sequence: TGCAGTGCTAGTCAGGGCCGCTATGGCTACACCTTC. Translation: CSASQGRYGYTF.

V and J are TRBV6-4 and TRBJ2-3; 10 bases are a match to TRBD1. V shed 2 bases, J shed 1 base, and the junction held 0 bases outside the gene matches. Germline lookup yields CDR1 MRHNA and CDR2 SNTAGT. The length of the CDR3 is 15 residues. CDR3 in amino acids: CASSDGTGGTDTQYF. CDR3 DNA: TGTGCCAGCAGTGACGGGACAGGGGGCACAGATACGCAGTATTTT.

This chain joins TRBV7-3 and TRBJ2-1; D is perhaps TRBD2 (6 bases). CDR3 size: 12 residues. Germline V CDR1 and CDR2: SGHTA, FQGTGA. Trimming removed 6 bases from V and 10 bases from J, with 13 bases in between. The CDR3 here is CASSTGGSEQFF. The CDR3 DNA is TGTGCCAGCAGTACCGGGGGATCAGAGCAGTTCTTC.

The count of this clone is one. V is TRBV7-9 and J is TRBJ2-2; 10 nucleotides line up with TRBD1. V trimming: 5 bases; J trimming: 5 bases; junction bases outside the gene matches: 8. The CDR3 has 16 residues. Germline V CDR1 and CDR2: SEHNR, FQNEAQ (reference sequence). CDR3 in DNA: TGTGCCAGCAGCCTCCGGACAGGGGGACAAACCGGGGAGCTGTTTTTT. Its translation: CASSLRTGGQTGELFF.

The chain couples TRBV12-3 or TRBV12-4 to TRBJ1-2; TRBD1 aligns across 8 bases. V gave up 3 bases and J gave up 7 bases; unmatched junction bases: 4. This CDR3 has 13 residues. The CDR3 DNA reads TGTGCCAGCAGTTTCCCAGGGGGCAGTGGCTACACCTTC. Protein sequence: CASSFPGGSGYTF.

The chain employs TRBV9 and TRBJ1-5; unclear D gene. Per the germline V gene, CDR1 is SGDLS and CDR2 is YYNGEE. V lost 0 bases to trimming and J lost 5 bases, with 12 bases between them. CDR3 length equals 15 residues. The CDR3 DNA is TGTGCCAGCAGCGTAGGAGGCGGCTCCTATCAGCCCCAGCATTTT. This codes for CASSVGGGSYQPQHF.

The chain combines TRBV28 with TRBJ2-7; tentatively, D is TRBD2 (5 bases). Trimming left V 7 bases short and J 12 bases short, with 13 bases between. The length of the CDR3 is 10 residues. The germline gives CDR1 MDHEN, CDR2 SYDVKM. CDR3 in amino acids: CASNGESMYF. In DNA, the CDR3 is TGTGCCAGCAATGGGGAGAGTATGTACTTC. The full variable domain, with the rest looked up from reference TRBV28 and TRBJ2-7, is DVKVTQSSRYLVKRTGEKVFLECVQDMDHENMFWYRQDPGLGLRLIYFSYDVKMKEKGDIPEGYSVSREKKERFSLILESASTNQTSMYLCASNGESMYFGPGTRLTVT.